This T cell receptor beta chain was captured by sequencing in a study of response to subunit inactivated influenza vaccine. Whole-study findings and limits: Authors suggested each seasonal flu vaccination may recruit only limited numbers of new T cells.

The germline V and J ends were trimmed by 3 bases and 3 bases, with 11 bases remaining between them. In germline, CDR1 is SGHTA, CDR2 FQGNSA. The CDR3 extends over 15 amino acids. TCRdb re-called the RT-PCR reads through MiXCR, storing one row per CDR3 protein. The data contain hundreds of thousands of distinct CDR3 sequences, roughly 22% of them singletons. Of note for this clonotype: The antigen remains undetermined.

The V and J genes are TRBV7-2 and TRBJ2-2; D possibly corresponds to TRBD2 (6 bases). This clonotype was sampled from a man aged 50-75 years who received an inactivated influenza vaccine. This specimen consisted of PBMCs from blood, obtained about 20 months after vaccination. The CDR3 DNA sequence: TGTGCCAGCAGCTTTACGGGAGATCACACCGGGGAGCTGTTTTTT. Translation gives CASSFTGDHTGELFF.